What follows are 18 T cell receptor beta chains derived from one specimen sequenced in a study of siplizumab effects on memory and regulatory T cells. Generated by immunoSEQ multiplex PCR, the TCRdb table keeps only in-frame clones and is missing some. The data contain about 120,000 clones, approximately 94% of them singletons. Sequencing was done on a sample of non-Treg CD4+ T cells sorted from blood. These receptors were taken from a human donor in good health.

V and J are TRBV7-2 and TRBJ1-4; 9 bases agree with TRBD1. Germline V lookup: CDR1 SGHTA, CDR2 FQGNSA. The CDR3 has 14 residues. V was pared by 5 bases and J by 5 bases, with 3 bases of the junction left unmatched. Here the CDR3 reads CASSKDRGNEKLFF. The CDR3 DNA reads TGTGCCAGCAGCAAAGACAGGGGGAATGAAAAACTGTTTTTT.

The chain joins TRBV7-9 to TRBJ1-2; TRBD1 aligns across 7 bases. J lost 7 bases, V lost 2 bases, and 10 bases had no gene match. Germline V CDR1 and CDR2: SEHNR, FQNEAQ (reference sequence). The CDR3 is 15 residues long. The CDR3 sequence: CASSLSGQGVFGYTF. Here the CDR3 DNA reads TGTGCCAGCAGCTTAAGTGGGCAGGGGGTGTTTGGCTACACCTTC.

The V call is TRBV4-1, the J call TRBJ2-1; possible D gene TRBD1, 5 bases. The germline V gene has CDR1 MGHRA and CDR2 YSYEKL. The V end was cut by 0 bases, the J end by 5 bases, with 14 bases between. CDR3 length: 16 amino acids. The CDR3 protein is CASSQDSSRANNEQFF. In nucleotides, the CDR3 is TGCGCCAGCAGCCAAGACTCTTCCAGGGCCAACAATGAGCAGTTCTTC.

The DNA for the CDR3 is TGTGCCACCAGCAGAGATGGAGCGGAAAACTCTGGAAACACCATATATTTT. Its protein is CATSRDGAENSGNTIYF. The gene calls are TRBV15 and TRBJ1-3, with unresolved D. The length of the CDR3 is 17 residues. Per the germline V gene, CDR1 is LNHNV and CDR2 is YYDKDF (reference sequence). V was cut by 0 bases and J by 0 bases, with 12 bases left in between.

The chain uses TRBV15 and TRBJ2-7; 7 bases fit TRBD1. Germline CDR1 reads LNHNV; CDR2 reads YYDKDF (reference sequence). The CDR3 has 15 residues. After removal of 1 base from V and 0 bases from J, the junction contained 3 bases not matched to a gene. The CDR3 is CATSRVDRSSYEQYF. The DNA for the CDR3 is TGTGCCACCAGCAGAGTGGACAGGTCCTCCTACGAGCAGTACTTC.

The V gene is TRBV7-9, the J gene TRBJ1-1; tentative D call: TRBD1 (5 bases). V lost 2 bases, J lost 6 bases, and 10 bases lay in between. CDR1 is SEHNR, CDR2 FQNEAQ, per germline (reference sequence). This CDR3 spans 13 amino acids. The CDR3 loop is CASSLSGGSEAFF. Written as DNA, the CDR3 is TGTGCCAGCAGCTTAAGCGGGGGTTCTGAAGCTTTCTTT.

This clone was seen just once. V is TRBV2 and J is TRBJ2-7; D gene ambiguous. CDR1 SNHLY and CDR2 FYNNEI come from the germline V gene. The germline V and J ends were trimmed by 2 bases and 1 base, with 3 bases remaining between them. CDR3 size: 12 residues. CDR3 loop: CASSERSYEQYF. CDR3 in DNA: TGTGCCAGCAGTGAACGGTCCTACGAGCAGTACTTC. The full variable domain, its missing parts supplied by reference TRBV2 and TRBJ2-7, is EPEVTQTPSHQVTQMGQEVILRCVPISNHLYFYWYRQILGQKVEFLVSFYNNEISEKSEIFDDQFSVERPDGSNFTLKIRSTKLEDSAMYFCASSERSYEQYFGPGTRLTVT.

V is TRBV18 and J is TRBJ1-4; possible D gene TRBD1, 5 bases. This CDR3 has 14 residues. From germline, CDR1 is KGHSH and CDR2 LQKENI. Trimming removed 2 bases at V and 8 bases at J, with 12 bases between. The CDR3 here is CASSPSGRGEKLFF. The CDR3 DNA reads TGTGCCAGCTCACCATCGGGACGAGGGGAAAAACTGTTTTTT. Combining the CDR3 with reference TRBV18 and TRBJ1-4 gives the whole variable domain NAGVMQNPRHLVRRRGQEARLRCSPMKGHSHVYWYRQLPEEGLKFMVYLQKENIIDESGMPKERFSAEFPKEGPSILRIQQVVRGDSAAYFCASSPSGRGEKLFFGSGTQLSVL.

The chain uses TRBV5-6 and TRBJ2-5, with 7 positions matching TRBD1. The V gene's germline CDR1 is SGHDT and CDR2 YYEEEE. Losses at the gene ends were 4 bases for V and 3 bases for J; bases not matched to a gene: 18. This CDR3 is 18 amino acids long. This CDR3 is CASSTGTVYYSTKETQYF. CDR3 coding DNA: TGTGCCAGCAGCACCGGGACAGTCTATTACTCTACTAAAGAGACCCAGTACTTC.

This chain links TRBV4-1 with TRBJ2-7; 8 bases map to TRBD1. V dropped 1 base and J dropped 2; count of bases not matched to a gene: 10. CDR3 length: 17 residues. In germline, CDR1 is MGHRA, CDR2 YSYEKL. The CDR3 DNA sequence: TGCGCCAGCAGCCAAGGGCTACAGGGGGTAGTGACCTACGAGCAGTACTTC. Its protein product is CASSQGLQGVVTYEQYF.

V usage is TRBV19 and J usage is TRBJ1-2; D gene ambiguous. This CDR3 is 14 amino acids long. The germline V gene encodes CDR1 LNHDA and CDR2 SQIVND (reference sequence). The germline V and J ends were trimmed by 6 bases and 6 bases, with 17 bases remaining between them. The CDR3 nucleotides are TGTGCCAGTAGCACCCCGGAGGGATATAATGGCTACACCTTC. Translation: CASSTPEGYNGYTF. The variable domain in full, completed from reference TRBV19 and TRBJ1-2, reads DGGITQSPKYLFRKEGQNVTLSCEQNLNHDAMYWYRQDPGQGLRLIYYSQIVNDFQKGDIAEGYSVSREKKESFPLTVTSAQKNPTAFYLCASSTPEGYNGYTFGSGTRLTVV.

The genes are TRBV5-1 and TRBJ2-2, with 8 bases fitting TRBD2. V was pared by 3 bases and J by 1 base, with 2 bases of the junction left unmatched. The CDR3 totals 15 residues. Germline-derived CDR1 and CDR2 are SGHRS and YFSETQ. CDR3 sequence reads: CASSSGLGNTGELFF. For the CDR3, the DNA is TGCGCCAGCAGCTCGGGACTAGGGAACACCGGGGAGCTGTTTTTT.

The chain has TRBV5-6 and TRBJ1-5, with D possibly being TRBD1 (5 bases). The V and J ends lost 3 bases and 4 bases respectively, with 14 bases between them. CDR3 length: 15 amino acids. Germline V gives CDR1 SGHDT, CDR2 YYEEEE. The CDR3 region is CASSWMGLLNQPQHF. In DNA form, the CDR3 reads TGTGCCAGCAGCTGGATGGGGCTGCTTAATCAGCCCCAGCATTTT. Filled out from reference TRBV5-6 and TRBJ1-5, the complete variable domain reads DAGVTQSPTHLIKTRGQQVTLRCSPKSGHDTVSWYQQALGQGPQFIFQYYEEEERQRGNFPDRFSGHQFPNYSSELNVNALLLGDSALYLCASSWMGLLNQPQHFGDGTRLSIL.

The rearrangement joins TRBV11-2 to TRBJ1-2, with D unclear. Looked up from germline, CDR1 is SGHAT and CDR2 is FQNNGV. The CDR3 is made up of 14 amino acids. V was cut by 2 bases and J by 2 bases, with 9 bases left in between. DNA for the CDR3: TGTGCCAGCAGCTTACAAGGCCAGAACTATGGCTACACCTTC. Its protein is CASSLQGQNYGYTF.

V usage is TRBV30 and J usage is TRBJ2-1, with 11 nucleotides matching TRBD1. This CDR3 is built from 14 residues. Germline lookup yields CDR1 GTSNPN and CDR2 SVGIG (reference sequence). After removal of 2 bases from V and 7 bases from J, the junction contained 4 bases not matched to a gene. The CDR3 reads CAWSIGQGANEQFF. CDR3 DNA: TGTGCCTGGAGTATTGGACAGGGGGCTAATGAGCAGTTCTTC.

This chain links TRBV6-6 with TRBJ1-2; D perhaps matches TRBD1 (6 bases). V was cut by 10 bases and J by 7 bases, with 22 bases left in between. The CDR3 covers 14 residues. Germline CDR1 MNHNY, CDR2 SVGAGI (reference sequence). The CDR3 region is CATYWTASRSGYTF. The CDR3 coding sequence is TGTGCCACTTACTGGACAGCATCAAGGTCTGGCTACACCTTC.

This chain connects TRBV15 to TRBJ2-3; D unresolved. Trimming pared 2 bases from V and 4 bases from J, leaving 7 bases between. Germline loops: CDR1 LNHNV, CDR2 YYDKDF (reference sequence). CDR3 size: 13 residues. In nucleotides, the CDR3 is TGTGCCACCAGCAGATTCCCCCCAGATACGCAGTATTTT. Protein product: CATSRFPPDTQYF.

CDR3 loop: CASSGGGGGQNYGYTF. Here the CDR3 DNA reads TGTGCCAGCAGCGGCGGCGGAGGGGGGCAGAACTATGGCTACACCTTC. J is TRBJ1-2 and V is TRBV5-4; TRBD1 might be the D (6 bases). The V end was cut by 4 bases, the J end by 2 bases, with 18 bases between. This CDR3 comprises 16 residues. CDR1 and CDR2 from the germline V gene are SGHNT and YYREEE (reference sequence).